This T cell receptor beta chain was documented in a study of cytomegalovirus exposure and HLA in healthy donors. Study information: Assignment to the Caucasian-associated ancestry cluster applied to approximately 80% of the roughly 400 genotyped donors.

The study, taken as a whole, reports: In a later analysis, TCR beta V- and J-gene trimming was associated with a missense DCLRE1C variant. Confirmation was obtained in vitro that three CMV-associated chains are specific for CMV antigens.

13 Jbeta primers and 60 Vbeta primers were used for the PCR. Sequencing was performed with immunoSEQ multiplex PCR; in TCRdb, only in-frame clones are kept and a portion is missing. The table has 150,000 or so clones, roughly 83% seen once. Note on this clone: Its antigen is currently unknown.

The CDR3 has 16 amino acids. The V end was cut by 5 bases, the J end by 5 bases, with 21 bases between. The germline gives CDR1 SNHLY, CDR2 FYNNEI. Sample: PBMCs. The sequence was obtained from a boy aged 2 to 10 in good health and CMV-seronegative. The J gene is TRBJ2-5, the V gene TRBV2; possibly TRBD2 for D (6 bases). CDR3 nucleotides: TGTGCCAGCAGTAAGAATGGGAGGCGGGATGCGGAGACCCAGTACTTC. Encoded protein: CASSKNGRRDAETQYF.